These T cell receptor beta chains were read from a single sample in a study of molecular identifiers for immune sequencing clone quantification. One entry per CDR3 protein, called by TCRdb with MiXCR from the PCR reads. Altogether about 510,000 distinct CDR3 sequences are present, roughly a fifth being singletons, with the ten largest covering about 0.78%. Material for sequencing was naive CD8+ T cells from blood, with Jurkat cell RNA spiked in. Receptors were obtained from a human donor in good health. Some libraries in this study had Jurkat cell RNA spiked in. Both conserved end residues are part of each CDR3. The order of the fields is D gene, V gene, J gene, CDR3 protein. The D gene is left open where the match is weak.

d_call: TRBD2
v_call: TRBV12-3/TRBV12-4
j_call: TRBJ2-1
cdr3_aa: CASRATSGTINEQFF

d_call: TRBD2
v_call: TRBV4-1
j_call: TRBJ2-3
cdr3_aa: CASSQDGTSGINTDTQYF

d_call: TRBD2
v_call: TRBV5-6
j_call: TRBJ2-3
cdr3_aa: CASSPGTSGGVSTDTQYF

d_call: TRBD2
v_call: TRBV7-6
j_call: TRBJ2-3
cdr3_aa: CVSSRYGGADTQYF

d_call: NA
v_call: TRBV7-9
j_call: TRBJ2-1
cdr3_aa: CASSLSTISSYNEQFF

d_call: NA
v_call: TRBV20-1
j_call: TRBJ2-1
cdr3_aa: CSASFRSYNEQFF

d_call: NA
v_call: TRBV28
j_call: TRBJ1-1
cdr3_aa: CASSDAGHRAFF

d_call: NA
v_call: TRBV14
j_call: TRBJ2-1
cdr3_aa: CASSPPGPPIYNEQFF

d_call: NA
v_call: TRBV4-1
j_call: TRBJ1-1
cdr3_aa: CASSQEQGNTEAFF

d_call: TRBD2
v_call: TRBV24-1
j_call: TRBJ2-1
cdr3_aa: CATSYGLAGGGNEQFF

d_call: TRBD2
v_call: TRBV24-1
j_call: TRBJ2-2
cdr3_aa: CATSEASGPNTGELFF

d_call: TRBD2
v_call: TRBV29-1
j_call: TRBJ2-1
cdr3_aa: CSGLAGSSYNEQFF

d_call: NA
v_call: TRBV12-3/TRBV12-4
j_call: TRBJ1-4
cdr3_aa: CASSLRPGLTNEKLFF

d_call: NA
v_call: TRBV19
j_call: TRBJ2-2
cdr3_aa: CASSTGHLTGELFF

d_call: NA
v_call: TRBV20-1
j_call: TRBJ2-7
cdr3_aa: CSASPEGTNPWNEQYF

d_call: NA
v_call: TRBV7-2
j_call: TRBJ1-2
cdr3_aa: CASSLGAGTDYGYTF

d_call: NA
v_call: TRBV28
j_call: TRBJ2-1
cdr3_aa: CASSRLREYNEQFF

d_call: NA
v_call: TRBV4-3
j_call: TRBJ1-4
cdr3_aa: CASSQDRGVRTNEKLFF

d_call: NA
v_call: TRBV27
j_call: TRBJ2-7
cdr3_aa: CASSLDRSEQYF

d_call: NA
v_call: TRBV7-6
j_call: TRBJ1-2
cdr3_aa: CASSSGLENKVNYGYTF

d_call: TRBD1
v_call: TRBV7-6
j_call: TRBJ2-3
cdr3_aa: CASSLGWTGESTDTQYF

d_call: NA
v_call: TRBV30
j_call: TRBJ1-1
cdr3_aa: CAWSVSPVNTEAFF

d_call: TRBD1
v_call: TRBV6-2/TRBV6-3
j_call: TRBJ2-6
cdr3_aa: CACDRGARSGANVLTF

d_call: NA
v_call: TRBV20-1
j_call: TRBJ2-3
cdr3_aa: CSARDSSTDTQYF

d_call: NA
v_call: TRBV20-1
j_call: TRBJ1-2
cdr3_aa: CSAGGAGIDGYTF

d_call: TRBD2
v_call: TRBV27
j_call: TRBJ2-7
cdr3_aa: CASQGLAGEQYF

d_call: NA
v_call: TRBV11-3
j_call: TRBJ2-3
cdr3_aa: CASSIGGGGDTQYF

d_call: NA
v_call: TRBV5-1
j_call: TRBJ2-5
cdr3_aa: CASSLEAGAQETQYF

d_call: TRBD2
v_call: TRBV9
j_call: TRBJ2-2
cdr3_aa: CASSVGASGSTGELFF

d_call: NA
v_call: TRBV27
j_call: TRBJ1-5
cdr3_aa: CASSLIPVGGNQPQHF

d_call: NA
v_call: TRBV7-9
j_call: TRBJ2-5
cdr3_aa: CATETGFYVETQYF

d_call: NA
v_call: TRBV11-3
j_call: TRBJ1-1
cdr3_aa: CASSSNRENTEAFF

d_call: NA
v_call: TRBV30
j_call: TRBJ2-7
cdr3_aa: CAWSVMPGASYEQYF

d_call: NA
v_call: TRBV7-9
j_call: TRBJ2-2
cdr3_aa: CARGGPPTGELFF

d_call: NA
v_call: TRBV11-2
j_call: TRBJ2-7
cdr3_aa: CASSSGSRGQYF

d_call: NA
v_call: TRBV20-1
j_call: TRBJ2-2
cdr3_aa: CSAKGDPTSDRTLVFSGELFF

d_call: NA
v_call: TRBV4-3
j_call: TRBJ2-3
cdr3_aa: CASSQDREGTDTQYF

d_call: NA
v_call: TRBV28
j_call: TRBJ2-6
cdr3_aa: CASSLGGDTGANVLTF

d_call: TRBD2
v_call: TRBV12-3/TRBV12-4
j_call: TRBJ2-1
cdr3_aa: CASSEAGAYNEQFF

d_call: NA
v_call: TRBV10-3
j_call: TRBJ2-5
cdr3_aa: CAIRDGERRETQYF

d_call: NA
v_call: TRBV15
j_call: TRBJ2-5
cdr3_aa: CATSRSLPVAQYF

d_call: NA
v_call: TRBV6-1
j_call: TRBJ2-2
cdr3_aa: CASSEPGRPNTGELFF

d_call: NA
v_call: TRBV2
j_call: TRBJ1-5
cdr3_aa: CASSARGSFQPQHF

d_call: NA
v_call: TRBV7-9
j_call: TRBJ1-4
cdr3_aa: CASSMGDEKLFF

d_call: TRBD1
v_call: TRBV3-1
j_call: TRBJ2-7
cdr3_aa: CASSQDRLSGGEAYEQYF

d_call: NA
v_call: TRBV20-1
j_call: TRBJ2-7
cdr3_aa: CSARFAGYEQYF

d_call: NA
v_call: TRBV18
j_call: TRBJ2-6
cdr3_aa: CASSLTGISGANVLTF

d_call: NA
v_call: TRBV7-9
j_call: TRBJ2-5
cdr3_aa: CASSSATQAETQYF

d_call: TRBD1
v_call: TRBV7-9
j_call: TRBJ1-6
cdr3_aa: CASSLMGQGNSPLHF

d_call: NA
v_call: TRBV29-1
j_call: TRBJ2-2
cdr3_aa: CSVAGTRGTGELFF

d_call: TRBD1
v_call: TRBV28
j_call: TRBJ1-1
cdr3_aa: CASRPRQGAAEAFF